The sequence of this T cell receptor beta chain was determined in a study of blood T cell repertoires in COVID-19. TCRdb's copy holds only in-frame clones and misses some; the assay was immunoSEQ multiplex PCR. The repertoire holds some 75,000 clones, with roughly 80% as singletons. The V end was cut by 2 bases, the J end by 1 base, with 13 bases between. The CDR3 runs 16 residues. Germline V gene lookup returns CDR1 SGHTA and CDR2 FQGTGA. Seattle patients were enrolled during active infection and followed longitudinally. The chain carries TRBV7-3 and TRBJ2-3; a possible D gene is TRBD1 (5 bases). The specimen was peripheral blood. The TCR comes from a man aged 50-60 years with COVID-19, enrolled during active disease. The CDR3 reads CASSLSRWGGTDTQYF. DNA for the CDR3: TGTGCCAGCAGCTTATCTAGGTGGGGCGGCACAGATACGCAGTATTTT.